This TCR beta chain was sequenced in a study of regulatory T cells in long-lasting Graves disease. Combining iRepertoire HTBI primers with Arm-PCR of CDR3 regions, the authors built TCR beta libraries. TCRdb re-called the multiplex PCR reads through MiXCR, storing one row per CDR3 protein. This sample has some 440,000 distinct CDR3 sequences, with less than 25% found just once. Germline CDR1 and CDR2: SGHAT and FQNNGV. This CDR3 spans 15 amino acids. V gave up 4 bases and J gave up 7 bases; unmatched junction bases: 7. This clonotype appeared many times. As for time point: persistent/refractory GD, antithyroid drugs over 5 years with positive TRAb. After RNA was extracted from PBMCs, the TCR library was made from it.

Sequenced here: peripheral blood mononuclear cells (PBMCs), sampled when the disease was refractory, from a patient treated with antithyroid drugs. The sequence was obtained from a female donor with Graves disease. The V call is TRBV11-2, the J call TRBJ2-7; 13 bases align to TRBD2. The CDR3 sequence: CASSWTSGSSSEQYF. The CDR3 DNA reads TGTGCCAGCAGCTGGACTAGCGGGAGTTCTAGTGAGCAGTACTTC.